The rows below give T cell receptor beta chains drawn from one sample of a study of T cell repertoires in cytomegalovirus infection. From the reads, TCRdb called clonotypes with MiXCR, one entry per CDR3 protein. Among about 570,000 distinct CDR3 sequences listed, almost 40% were seen once. These receptors have no known antigen. The sequencing used cultured PBMCs, collected from culture after CMV antigen stimulation. The source is a human donor in good health (CMV status not recorded). Some clones in this sample may be carry-over from other donors' samples. CDR3s include the opening cysteine and the closing phenylalanine or tryptophan. The order of the fields is CDR3 DNA, CDR3 protein, clone size, V gene, J gene, D gene. D genes are given only for firm matches. Not every row has a clone size; where given, it reads once, few, many or a size class.

cdr3_nt: TGTGCCAGCAGCTCACAGTACCTGAACACTGAAGCTTTCTTT; cdr3_aa: CASSSQYLNTEAFF; clone_size: many; v_call: TRBV7-2; j_call: TRBJ1-1; d_call: .
cdr3_nt: TGCAGTGCCGCGGGGCTAGCGGGCGCGAACACCGGGGAGCTGTTTTTT; cdr3_aa: CSAAGLAGANTGELFF; clone_size: .; v_call: TRBV20-1; j_call: TRBJ2-2; d_call: TRBD2
cdr3_nt: TGTGCCAGCAGCTTAGGACTAGCGGGAACCTCCTACGAGCAGTACTTC; cdr3_aa: CASSLGLAGTSYEQYF; clone_size: few; v_call: TRBV7-2; j_call: TRBJ2-7; d_call: TRBD2
cdr3_nt: TGCAGTGCCACTGGAGGCTGGGGGACAGATACGCAGTATTTT; cdr3_aa: CSATGGWGTDTQYF; clone_size: .; v_call: TRBV20-1; j_call: TRBJ2-3; d_call: .
cdr3_nt: TGCGCCAGCAGCCAGGAGGGGACTAGCGGGTTCGGGTCCGAGCAGTACTTC; cdr3_aa: CASSQEGTSGFGSEQYF; clone_size: .; v_call: TRBV4-1; j_call: TRBJ2-7; d_call: TRBD2
cdr3_nt: TGTGCCAGCAGTGAGCTTAGCTCCTACAATGAGCAGTTCTTC; cdr3_aa: CASSELSSYNEQFF; clone_size: .; v_call: TRBV2; j_call: TRBJ2-1; d_call: .
cdr3_nt: TGTGCCAGCAGAGTGGGGGAAATGGGCTACACCTTC; cdr3_aa: CASRVGEMGYTF; clone_size: few; v_call: TRBV12-3/TRBV12-4; j_call: TRBJ1-2; d_call: .
cdr3_nt: TGTGCCAGCAGCTTGTACAGCGGGGGAAACAATGAGCAGTTCTTC; cdr3_aa: CASSLYSGGNNEQFF; clone_size: few; v_call: TRBV7-2; j_call: TRBJ2-1; d_call: TRBD2
cdr3_nt: TGCGCCAGCAGCCAAGAAGGGCGGAGCTACGAGCAGTACTTC; cdr3_aa: CASSQEGRSYEQYF; clone_size: few; v_call: TRBV4-3; j_call: TRBJ2-7; d_call: .
cdr3_nt: TGTGCCAGCAGCTTAGTGGACAGATGGGATGGCTACACCTTC; cdr3_aa: CASSLVDRWDGYTF; clone_size: .; v_call: TRBV7-9; j_call: TRBJ1-2; d_call: .
cdr3_nt: TGCGCCAGCAGCCCGACCGGGACAACGAATCAGCCCCAGCATTTT; cdr3_aa: CASSPTGTTNQPQHF; clone_size: .; v_call: TRBV5-1; j_call: TRBJ1-5; d_call: .
cdr3_nt: TGTGCCAGCAGGGGGAACAGTGACCCCCAAGGCGCAACTAATGAAAAACTGTTTTTT; cdr3_aa: CASRGNSDPQGATNEKLFF; clone_size: few; v_call: TRBV6-1; j_call: TRBJ1-4; d_call: .
cdr3_nt: TGTGCCAGCAGCGTCTTAGGGGAAAAACTGTTTTTT; cdr3_aa: CASSVLGEKLFF; clone_size: .; v_call: TRBV7-9; j_call: TRBJ1-4; d_call: .
cdr3_nt: TGTGCCAGTAGTCAGGCACATCTTTTGGGTGAGCAGTTCTTC; cdr3_aa: CASSQAHLLGEQFF; clone_size: .; v_call: TRBV19; j_call: TRBJ2-1; d_call: .
cdr3_nt: TGCAGCGCTACAGGGGGCACGGAGACCCAGTACTTC; cdr3_aa: CSATGGTETQYF; clone_size: .; v_call: TRBV29-1; j_call: TRBJ2-5; d_call: TRBD1
cdr3_nt: TGTGCCAGCAGCGTGCGGGGGGGCATTTCCACAGATACGCAGTATTTT; cdr3_aa: CASSVRGGISTDTQYF; clone_size: once; v_call: TRBV11-2; j_call: TRBJ2-3; d_call: TRBD2
cdr3_nt: TGTGCCAGCAATTTCGGGGGGGCCTCCGATGAGCAGTTCTTC; cdr3_aa: CASNFGGASDEQFF; clone_size: .; v_call: TRBV2; j_call: TRBJ2-1; d_call: TRBD2
cdr3_nt: TGTGCCAGCAGCTTAGATCTTAGGAGCTCCTACGAGCAGTACTTC; cdr3_aa: CASSLDLRSSYEQYF; clone_size: many; v_call: TRBV7-2; j_call: TRBJ2-7; d_call: .
cdr3_nt: TGTGCCAGCAGCCTCGGGATACAGGGAGGGATGAACACTGAAGCTTTCTTT; cdr3_aa: CASSLGIQGGMNTEAFF; clone_size: .; v_call: TRBV12-3/TRBV12-4; j_call: TRBJ1-1; d_call: .
cdr3_nt: TGTGCCAGCAGCTTGGTGGGGAGGAACGAGCAGTACTTC; cdr3_aa: CASSLVGRNEQYF; clone_size: .; v_call: TRBV5-6; j_call: TRBJ2-7; d_call: .
cdr3_nt: TGTGCCAGCAGCTTAGCGGGTCAGGACACCGGGGAGCTGTTTTTT; cdr3_aa: CASSLAGQDTGELFF; clone_size: .; v_call: TRBV7-4; j_call: TRBJ2-2; d_call: .
cdr3_nt: TGTGCCAGCAGCTCTGGACTAGCGGGCCGCTACGAGCAGTACTTC; cdr3_aa: CASSSGLAGRYEQYF; clone_size: few; v_call: TRBV7-2; j_call: TRBJ2-7; d_call: TRBD2
cdr3_nt: TGTGCCAGCAGCTTACAAACAGGGGGCACTGAAGCTTTCTTT; cdr3_aa: CASSLQTGGTEAFF; clone_size: many; v_call: TRBV11-2; j_call: TRBJ1-1; d_call: TRBD1
cdr3_nt: TGTGCCAGCACGACCGGGACGGCGGTTGCGGGGGAGCAGTACTTC; cdr3_aa: CASTTGTAVAGEQYF; clone_size: .; v_call: TRBV6-6; j_call: TRBJ2-7; d_call: .
cdr3_nt: TGCGCCAGCAGCCTCACGGACACGAACACTGAAGCTTTCTTT; cdr3_aa: CASSLTDTNTEAFF; clone_size: few; v_call: TRBV4-1; j_call: TRBJ1-1; d_call: .